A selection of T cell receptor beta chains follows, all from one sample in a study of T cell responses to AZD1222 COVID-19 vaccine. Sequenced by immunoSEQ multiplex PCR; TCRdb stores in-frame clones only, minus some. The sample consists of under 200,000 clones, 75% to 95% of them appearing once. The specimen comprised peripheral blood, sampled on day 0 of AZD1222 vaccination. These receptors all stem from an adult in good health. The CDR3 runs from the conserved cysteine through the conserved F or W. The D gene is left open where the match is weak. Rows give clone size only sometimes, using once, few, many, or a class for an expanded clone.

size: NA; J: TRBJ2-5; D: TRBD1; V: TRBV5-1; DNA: TGCGCCAGCAGCTCCTCGACAGGGCAAGAGACCCAGTACTTC; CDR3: CASSSSTGQETQYF
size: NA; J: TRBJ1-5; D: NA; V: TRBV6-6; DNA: TGTGCCAGCAGTAACCCCGTCCGCCTCAATCAGCCCCAGCATTTT; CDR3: CASSNPVRLNQPQHF
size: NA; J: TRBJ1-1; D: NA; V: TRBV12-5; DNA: TGTGCTAGTGGTTTGGTACTGGGGAGAGGGGCGAACACTGAAGCTTTCTTT; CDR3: CASGLVLGRGANTEAFF
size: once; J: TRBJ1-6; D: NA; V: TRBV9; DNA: TGTGCCAGCAGCGAGCGGCAGGGAAGGGCACCCCTCCACTTT; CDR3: CASSERQGRAPLHF
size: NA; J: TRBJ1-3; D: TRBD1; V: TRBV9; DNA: TGTGCCAGCAGCTTACGACAGGGGTCTGGAAACACCATATATTTT; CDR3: CASSLRQGSGNTIYF
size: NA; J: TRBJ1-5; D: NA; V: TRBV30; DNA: TGTGCCTGGAGTCCCGTTCACCCCAATCAGCCCCAGCATTTT; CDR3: CAWSPVHPNQPQHF
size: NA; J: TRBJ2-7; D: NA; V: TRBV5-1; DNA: TGCGCCAGCAGCCCAGACCCTCACGGGAAATACTCCTACGAGCAGTACTTC; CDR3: CASSPDPHGKYSYEQYF
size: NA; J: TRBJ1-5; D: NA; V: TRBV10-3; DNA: TGTGCCATCAGTGAGTCGGGGCCCCAAAGTGAGCCCCAGCATTTT; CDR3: CAISESGPQSEPQHF
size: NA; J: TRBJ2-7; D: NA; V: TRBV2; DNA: TGTGCCAGCAATAACCTCCCCAGGAGCTCCTACGAGCAGTACTTC; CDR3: CASNNLPRSSYEQYF
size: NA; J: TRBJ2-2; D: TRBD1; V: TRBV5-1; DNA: TGCGCCAGCAGCCGGGACAGGGTGAACACCGGGGAGCTGTTTTTT; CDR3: CASSRDRVNTGELFF
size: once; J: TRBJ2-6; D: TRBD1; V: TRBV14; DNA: TGTGCCAGCAGCCAAACAGGGGGGTTCTCTGGGGCCAACGTCCTGACTTTC; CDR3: CASSQTGGFSGANVLTF
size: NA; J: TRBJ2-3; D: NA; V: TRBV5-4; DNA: TGTGCCAGCAGCGCCGGAACAGGGTGGGATACGCAGTATTTT; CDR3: CASSAGTGWDTQYF
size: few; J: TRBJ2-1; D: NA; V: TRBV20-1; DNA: TGCAGTGCTGCGACTAATGAGCAGTTCTTC; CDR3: CSAATNEQFF
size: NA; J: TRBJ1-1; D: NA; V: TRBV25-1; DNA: TGTGCCAGCAGTACCCCGGGTATTGCTGAAGCTTTCTTT; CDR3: CASSTPGIAEAFF
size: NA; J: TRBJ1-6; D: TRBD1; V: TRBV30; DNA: TGTGCCTGGACCGGGACAGGGGCCCAACCCCTCCACTTT; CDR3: CAWTGTGAQPLHF
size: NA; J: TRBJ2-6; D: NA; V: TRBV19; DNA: TGTGCCACCACCGGGACTCCGACCCTTAGCTCTGGGGCCAACGTCCTGACTTTC; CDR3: CATTGTPTLSSGANVLTF
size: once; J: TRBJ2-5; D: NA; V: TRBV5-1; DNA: TGCGCCAGCAGCTCCCTCGAGGAAGAGACCCAGTACTTC; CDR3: CASSSLEEETQYF
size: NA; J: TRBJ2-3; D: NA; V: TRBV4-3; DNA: TGCGCCAGCAGCCAAGGGCGAAGGAGCACAGATACGCAGTATTTT; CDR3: CASSQGRRSTDTQYF
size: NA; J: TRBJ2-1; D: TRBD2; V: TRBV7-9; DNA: TGTGCCAGCAGCCGGACTAGCGGGAAAGGCGAGCAGTTCTTC; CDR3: CASSRTSGKGEQFF
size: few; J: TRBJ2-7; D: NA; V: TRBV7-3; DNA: TGTGCCAGCAGCTTACGGCGGGCCTCCCGTAGCGAGCAGTACTTC; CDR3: CASSLRRASRSEQYF
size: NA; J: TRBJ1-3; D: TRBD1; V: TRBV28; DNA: TGTGCCAGCAGTCCTGGACAGGGCTCTGGAAACACCATATATTTT; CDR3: CASSPGQGSGNTIYF
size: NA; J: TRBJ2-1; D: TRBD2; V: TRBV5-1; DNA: TGCGCCAGCAGCTTGGGACTAGCGGGAGGGCCAGGTGAGCAGTTCTTC; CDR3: CASSLGLAGGPGEQFF
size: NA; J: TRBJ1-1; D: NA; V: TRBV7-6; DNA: TGTGCCAGCAGCTTAGGACAGAACACTGAAGCTTTCTTT; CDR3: CASSLGQNTEAFF
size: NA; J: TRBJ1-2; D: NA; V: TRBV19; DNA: TGTGCCAGTAGTATTGTGGGGGCCTCGAGTGATGGCTACACCTTC; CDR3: CASSIVGASSDGYTF
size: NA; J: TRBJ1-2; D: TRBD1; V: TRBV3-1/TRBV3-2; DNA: TGTGCCAGCAGCCGATCCGGGACAGTCTCCTTAGACCCCTATGGCTACACCTTC; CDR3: CASSRSGTVSLDPYGYTF
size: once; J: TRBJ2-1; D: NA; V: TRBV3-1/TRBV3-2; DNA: TGTGCCAGCAGCCCCCGGTTGGGGGGTGCTTCCTACAATGAGCAGTTCTTC; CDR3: CASSPRLGGASYNEQFF
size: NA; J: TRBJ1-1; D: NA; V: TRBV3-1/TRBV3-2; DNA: TGTGCCAGCAGCCGCTCGCGGGGCCGAACTGAAGCTTTCTTT; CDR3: CASSRSRGRTEAFF
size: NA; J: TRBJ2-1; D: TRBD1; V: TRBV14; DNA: TGTGCCAGCAGCAAAAGCAGGGACAGGGAGCAGTTCTTC; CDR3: CASSKSRDREQFF
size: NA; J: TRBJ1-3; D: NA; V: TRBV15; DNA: TGTGCCACCAGCAGAGATAGGAGCGTAGGAAACACCATATATTTT; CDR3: CATSRDRSVGNTIYF
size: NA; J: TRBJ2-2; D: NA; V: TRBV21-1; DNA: TGTGCCAGCAGCAAAGTGGAGAGGGGCCGGGTGTCCGGGGAGCTGTTTTTT; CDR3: CASSKVERGRVSGELFF
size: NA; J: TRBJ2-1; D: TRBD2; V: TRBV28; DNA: TGTGCCAGCAAGACTAGCGGGATATACTACAATGAGCAGTTCTTC; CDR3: CASKTSGIYYNEQFF
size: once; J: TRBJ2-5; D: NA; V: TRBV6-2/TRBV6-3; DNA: TGTGCCAGCAGTGGGGCGACAGGAAAAGAGACCCAGTACTTC; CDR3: CASSGATGKETQYF
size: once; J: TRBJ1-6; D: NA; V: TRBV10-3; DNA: TGTGCCATCAGTGAGCCTTACAGGGCCAGCTCCTATAATTCACCCCTCCACTTT; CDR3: CAISEPYRASSYNSPLHF
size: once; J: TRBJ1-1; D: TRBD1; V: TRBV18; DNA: TGTGCCAGCTCACCAAGTAAGACAGGGGAAGCTTTCTTT; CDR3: CASSPSKTGEAFF
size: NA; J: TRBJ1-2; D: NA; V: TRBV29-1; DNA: TGCAGCGTTGATCAGGGACTCAACTATGGCTACACCTTC; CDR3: CSVDQGLNYGYTF
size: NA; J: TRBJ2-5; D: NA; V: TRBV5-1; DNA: TGCGCCAGCAGCTTTTGGGGTCACGAAGAGACCCAGTACTTC; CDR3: CASSFWGHEETQYF
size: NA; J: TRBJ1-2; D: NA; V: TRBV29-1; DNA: TGCAGCGTTAAGTTGGAGGGGAGCAATGGCTACACCTTC; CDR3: CSVKLEGSNGYTF
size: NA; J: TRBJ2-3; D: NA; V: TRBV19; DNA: TGTGCCAGTAGGAGGACCGGGACTCAAAGCACAGATACGCAGTATTTT; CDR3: CASRRTGTQSTDTQYF
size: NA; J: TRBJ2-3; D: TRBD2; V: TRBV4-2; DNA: TGTGCCAGCAGCCAAGATAGCGGGAGCGGAGTAGGAACAGATACGCAGTATTTT; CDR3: CASSQDSGSGVGTDTQYF
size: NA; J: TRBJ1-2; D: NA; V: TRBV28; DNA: TGTGCCAGCAGACCACCAATCGAAAGCAATGGCTACACCTTC; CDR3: CASRPPIESNGYTF
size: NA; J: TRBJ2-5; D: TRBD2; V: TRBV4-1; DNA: TGCGCCAGCAGCCAAGGATGGACTAGCAGCCAACAAGAGACCCAGTACTTC; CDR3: CASSQGWTSSQQETQYF
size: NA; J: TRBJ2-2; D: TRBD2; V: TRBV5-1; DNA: TGCGCCAGCAGCTTGGGAGCGGGAGCCCCGAGGAACACCGGGGAGCTGTTTTTT; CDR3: CASSLGAGAPRNTGELFF
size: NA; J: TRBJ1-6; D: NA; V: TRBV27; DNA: TGTGCCAGCAGCCCCGCGGGGAGTTCACCCCTCCACTTT; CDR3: CASSPAGSSPLHF
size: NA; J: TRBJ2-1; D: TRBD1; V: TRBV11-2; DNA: TGTGCCAGCAGCTCCTGGACAGGGTTCGAGCAGTTCTTC; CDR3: CASSSWTGFEQFF